This T cell receptor beta chain is from a study of OX40 agonist ivuxolimab in advanced cancers. Concerning the study at large: Ivuxolimab was an agonistic, fully human IgG2 monoclonal antibody directed against OX40 (CD134), a costimulatory receptor. Intravenous ivuxolimab was administered to patients every 2 weeks at six dose levels: 0.01, 0.1, 0.3, 1.5, 3 and 10 mg/kg. Among the roughly 52 dose-escalation patients, about 20 had hepatocellular carcinoma, 15 or so melanoma, 9 renal cell carcinoma and 9 head and neck cancer. In the dose-escalation cohort, 82.7% of patients were male, and the mean age was approximately 64 years, with a range of about 23 to 90. Prior anti-PD-1, anti-PD-L1 or anti-CTLA-4 therapy was permitted, and checkpoint inhibitors had been received by around 39% of dose-escalation patients. Partial responses occurred in three dose-escalation patients, of whom one had hepatocellular carcinoma and two had cutaneous melanoma. Peripheral TCRbeta sequencing was intended to test whether TCR sequence diversity was altered and clonal T-cell expansion was caused by ivuxolimab. The monotherapy dose-escalation portion (N ≈ 50 patients) of the phase I ivuxolimab trial is reported in the paper. Findings and caveats that apply to the study as a whole: On average, CD8+ T cells showed more expanded clones than CD4+ T cells after ivuxolimab. Low levels of normalized T-cell clonal expansion were also seen in some patients who did not respond. The antigen specificity of the clonally expanded peripheral T cells was not determined. In the 0.1-3.0 mg/kg groups, partial responders had among the lowest normalized peripheral clonal expansion, particularly in CD8+ T cells. At doses from 0.1 to 3.0 mg/kg, clonal expansion was seen in both CD4+ and CD8+ blood T cells between baseline and week 6.

Patients with a history of autoimmune disease or receiving systemic immunosuppression were excluded from the trial. Peripheral blood for TCR sequencing was drawn from every dose cohort at baseline, at cycle 4 day 1 and at cycle 7 day 1. The samples were taken from a phase I, first-in-human, multicenter, open-label dose-escalation trial of ivuxolimab. Adults with locally advanced or metastatic melanoma, renal cell carcinoma, hepatocellular carcinoma or head and neck squamous cell carcinoma were enrolled in the trial. CD4+ and CD8+ T cells were sorted separately from peripheral blood before TCR sequencing. Genomic DNA was extracted from sorted cells for sequencing of the TCRbeta CDR3 region. TCRbeta CDR3 regions were sequenced using the immunoSEQ Assay. As stored in TCRdb, this immuneACCESS dataset retains in-frame rearrangements with V and J assigned. A fraction of the clones does not appear; measured against another copy, unresolved V genes explain less than half of the discrepancy, and the remainder lacks a known reason. The sample has under 100,000 clones on record, around 90% of them singletons. The top ten clones comprise roughly 2.5% of the sample.

Trimming removed 4 bases from V and 4 bases from J; the gene matches leave 2 bases unexplained. Including cysteine and phenylalanine, the CDR3 has 13 amino acids. The read is trimmed to its CDR3 DNA, 39 bases read in frame from base 1. As encoded in the germline V gene, CDR1 is MDHEN while CDR2 is SYDVKM. As to this clone: The target of this receptor is not known. Base qualities were left out, and no much larger clone turns up one base away.

The chain is assembled from TRBV28 and TRBJ2-7; TRBD1 agrees with 9 junctional bases. This specimen consisted of CD4+ or CD8+ T cells sorted from blood, obtained in a trial of the OX40 agonist ivuxolimab. This clonotype was sampled from an adult with an advanced solid tumor such as melanoma, head and neck, liver or kidney cancer. The DNA sequence is given as TGTGCCAGCAGTTGGGGGACAGGGTACGAGCAGTACTTC. This codes for CASSWGTGYEQYF.